The rows below give T cell receptor beta chains drawn from one sample of a study of T cell repertoires in cytomegalovirus infection. TCRdb recomputed calls from the reads with MiXCR, one row per CDR3 protein. The sample lists about 250,000 distinct CDR3 sequences, roughly an eighth occurring once. Sequenced material: PBMCs. All receptors derive from a human donor in good health (CMV status not recorded). Some clones in this sample may be carry-over from other donors' samples. The CDR3 runs from the conserved cysteine through the conserved F or W. A D gene is named only where the DNA matches it firmly. Clone size is stated in some rows and not others, as once, few, many or a class when expanded.

J | size | D | V | DNA | CDR3
TRBJ2-6 | many | TRBD1 | TRBV6-6 | TGTGCCAGCAGTGTAAGACAGGGGGCAAGCTCTGGGGCCAACGTCCTGACTTTC | CASSVRQGASSGANVLTF
TRBJ1-1 | . | . | TRBV20-1 | TGCAGTGCTAAGGGTTACAGGGTCACTGAAGCTTTCTTT | CSAKGYRVTEAFF
TRBJ2-1 | many | . | TRBV7-3 | TGTGCCAGCAGCCTCCAGCCCCACAATGAGCAGTTCTTC | CASSLQPHNEQFF
TRBJ1-4 | many | . | TRBV27 | TGTGCCAGCAGTTTGTTGGGGTTAGGTGAAAAACTGTTTTTT | CASSLLGLGEKLFF
TRBJ1-1 | many | . | TRBV7-2 | TGTGCCAGCAGCTTAGCTGGGACAACAAACACTGAAGCTTTCTTT | CASSLAGTTNTEAFF
TRBJ1-6 | few | . | TRBV25-1 | TGTGCCAGCAGAGGCCTGCCCGACAATTCACCCCTCCACTTT | CASRGLPDNSPLHF
TRBJ2-1 | few | TRBD2 | TRBV29-1 | TGCAGCGTTGGAAAATTTGGACTAGCGGGAGGTACCAATGAGCAGTTCTTC | CSVGKFGLAGGTNEQFF
TRBJ1-5 | many | . | TRBV7-2 | TGTGCCAGCAGCTTAAAGATGATTTTT | CASSLKMIF
TRBJ2-4 | few | TRBD2 | TRBV7-2 | TGTGCCAGCAGCTTAGCGGGCACTAGCGGGATTGGGGCCAAAAACATTCAGTACTTC | CASSLAGTSGIGAKNIQYF
TRBJ1-1 | many | TRBD1 | TRBV28 | TGTGCCAGCAGTTCCGGGACAGAGAACACTGAAGCTTTCTTT | CASSSGTENTEAFF
TRBJ2-3 | few | . | TRBV11-2 | TGTGCCAGCAGCTTTTTACGTTCGATCGGAGATACGCAGTATTTT | CASSFLRSIGDTQYF
TRBJ2-5 | . | TRBD1 | TRBV14 | TGTGCCAGCAGCCAAAGAAGGGGGACAGGCCAAGAGACCCAGTACTTC | CASSQRRGTGQETQYF
TRBJ1-2 | few | . | TRBV18 | TGTGCCAGCTCACCAGAGAGTAACTATGGCTACACCTTC | CASSPESNYGYTF
TRBJ2-5 | . | TRBD2 | TRBV5-5 | TGTGCCAGCAGTTTTAACGGAGGCGGGGGAGAGACCCAGTACTTC | CASSFNGGGGETQYF
TRBJ1-4 | . | . | TRBV20-1 | TGCAGTGCTAGAGATGGCCGGGACATAGGGCATGTAAAACTGTTTTTT | CSARDGRDIGHVKLFF
TRBJ1-5 | . | . | TRBV2 | TGTGCCAGCGGGGGACAAAGCGGCAATCAGCCCCAGCATTTT | CASGGQSGNQPQHF
TRBJ2-7 | few | TRBD2 | TRBV6-2/TRBV6-3 | TGTGCCAGCAGTTCCGGACTAGCGGGAGGATATAACTACGAGCAGTACTTC | CASSSGLAGGYNYEQYF
TRBJ2-5 | . | TRBD1 | TRBV7-6 | TGTGCCAGCAGCTTAGAGACAGGGTTTGGAGAGACCCAGTACTTC | CASSLETGFGETQYF
TRBJ1-2 | . | . | TRBV25-1 | TGTGCCAGCAGTGAATGGGTCGGGGGAACGGATGGCTACACCTTC | CASSEWVGGTDGYTF
TRBJ2-1 | . | . | TRBV29-1 | TGCAGCGTTGTCGGGGGAGAGTCCTACAATGAGCAGTTCTTC | CSVVGGESYNEQFF
TRBJ2-7 | many | TRBD1 | TRBV7-2 | TGTGCCAGCAGCTTAGGCCCCATGGGACAGGCCTCCTACGAGCAGTACTTC | CASSLGPMGQASYEQYF
TRBJ1-2 | few | . | TRBV5-1 | TGCGCCAGCAGCTCAGGTCCGCAAATCGATGGCTACACCTTC | CASSSGPQIDGYTF
TRBJ2-3 | . | . | TRBV15 | TGTGCCACCAGCAGAGAGGGATCTAGCACAGATACGCAGTATTTT | CATSREGSSTDTQYF
TRBJ1-5 | many | . | TRBV28 | TGTGCCAGCACCCCGGCGGGGGTATATCAGCCCCAGCATTTT | CASTPAGVYQPQHF
TRBJ2-5 | . | . | TRBV6-2/TRBV6-3 | TGTGCCAGCAGTTTCCCGGATACTCGAGAGACCCAGTACTTC | CASSFPDTRETQYF
TRBJ1-4 | few | TRBD1 | TRBV4-3 | TGCGCCAGCAGCCCCGGGACAGGGGGCGGAAAACTGTTTTTT | CASSPGTGGGKLFF
TRBJ1-5 | many | . | TRBV11-3 | TGTGCCAGCAGCTTAGAGATAAATCAGCCCCAGCATTTT | CASSLEINQPQHF
TRBJ2-7 | few | TRBD2 | TRBV5-5 | TGTGCCAGCAGCTTGGCGGGCGGGGGGGCCGTGTACGAGCAGTACTTC | CASSLAGGGAVYEQYF
TRBJ2-5 | many | . | TRBV11-2 | TGTGCCAGCAGCCTCTTAAGGGCAGGGGTAGGGGAGACCCAGTACTTC | CASSLLRAGVGETQYF
TRBJ2-7 | few | . | TRBV11-3 | TGTGCCAGCAGCTTGAACGCCTACTACGAGCAGTACTTC | CASSLNAYYEQYF
TRBJ1-2 | many | . | TRBV4-3 | TGCGCCAGCAGCCAAGACAGAGGGACACACTATGGCTACACCTTC | CASSQDRGTHYGYTF
TRBJ1-2 | few | TRBD1 | TRBV6-2/TRBV6-3 | TGTGCCAGCAGTGCCCGACAGGGCGCGGCTGACGGCTACACCTTC | CASSARQGAADGYTF
TRBJ2-7 | many | TRBD1 | TRBV7-2 | TGTGCCAGCAGCTTAGTGGACAGGGAGTACGAGCAGTACTTC | CASSLVDREYEQYF
TRBJ2-2 | many | . | TRBV7-2 | TGTGCCAGCAGCTTAGACGGAGGGGCCGGGGAGCTGTTTTTT | CASSLDGGAGELFF
TRBJ2-1 | many | . | TRBV20-1 | TGCAGTGCTAGCACTACCCTAGTTCGGGGCTACAATGAGCAGTTCTTC | CSASTTLVRGYNEQFF
TRBJ2-2 | . | . | TRBV5-4 | TGTGCCAGCAGCCCCCAAGGCGGGGTGACTACTGCCAGAGAGCTGTTTTTT | CASSPQGGVTTARELFF